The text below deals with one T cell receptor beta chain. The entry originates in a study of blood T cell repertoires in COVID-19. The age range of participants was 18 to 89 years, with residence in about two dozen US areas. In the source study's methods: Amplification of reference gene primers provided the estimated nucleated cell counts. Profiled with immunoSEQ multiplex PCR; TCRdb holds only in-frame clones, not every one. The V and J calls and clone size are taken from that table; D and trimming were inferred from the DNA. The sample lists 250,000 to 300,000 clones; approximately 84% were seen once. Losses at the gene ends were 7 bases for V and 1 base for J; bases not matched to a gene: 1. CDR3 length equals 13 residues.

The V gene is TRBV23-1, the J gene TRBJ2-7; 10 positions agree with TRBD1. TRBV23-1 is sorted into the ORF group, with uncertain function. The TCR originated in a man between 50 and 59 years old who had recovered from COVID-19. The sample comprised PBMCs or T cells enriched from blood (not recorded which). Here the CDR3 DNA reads TGCGCCAGCAAGGGACAGGGGTCCTACGAGCAGTACTTC. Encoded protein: CASKGQGSYEQYF.